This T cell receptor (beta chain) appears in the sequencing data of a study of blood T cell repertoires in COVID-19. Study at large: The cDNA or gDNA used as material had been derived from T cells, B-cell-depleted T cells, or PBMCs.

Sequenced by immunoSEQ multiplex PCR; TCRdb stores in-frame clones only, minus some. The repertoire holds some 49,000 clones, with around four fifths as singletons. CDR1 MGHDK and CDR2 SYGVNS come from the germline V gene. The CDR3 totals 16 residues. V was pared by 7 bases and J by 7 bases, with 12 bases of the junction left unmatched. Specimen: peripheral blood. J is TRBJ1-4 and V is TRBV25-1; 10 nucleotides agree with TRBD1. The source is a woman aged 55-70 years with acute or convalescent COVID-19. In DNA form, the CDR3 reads TGTGCCAGCAAAGGGACAGGGGCGGCCTTTGGTGAAAAACTGTTTTTT. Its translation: CASKGTGAAFGEKLFF.